Reported below is one T cell receptor beta chain. This entry comes from a study of blood T cell repertoires in COVID-19. Study information: Spain, Italy and the United States supplied samples that represented acute and convalescent COVID-19. Sources were T cells, B-cell-depleted T cells, or PBMCs; the material itself was cDNA or gDNA.

As processed by the authors: Amplifying reference gene primers gave estimates of nucleated cell counts. Sequencing was performed with immunoSEQ multiplex PCR; in TCRdb, only in-frame clones are kept and a portion is missing. That table is the source of V, J and clone size, and D and trimming were worked out from the DNA. The sample lists about 120,000 clones, just over 70% occurring once. Per germline, CDR1 SGHRS and CDR2 YFSETQ. Trimming stripped 0 bases from V and 3 bases from J, with 7 bases between. The CDR3 runs to 14 residues. The sample was peripheral blood. V and J are TRBV5-1 and TRBJ1-5; D not certain. The receptor was derived from a human donor with acute or convalescent COVID-19. The donor label of this sample is uncertain. The CDR3 nucleotides read TGCGCCAGCAGCTTGGGAGGGTTCAATCAGCCCCAGCATTTT. Its protein is CASSLGGFNQPQHF.